These 26 T cell receptor beta chains originate from one sample sequenced in a study of beta chain features in type 1 diabetes. The study reverse transcribed the entire isolated RNA, so it sequenced expressed TCRB transcripts. Profiling relied on immunoSEQ multiplex PCR, and the TCRdb table lists in-frame clones only, not all of them. In the table there are about 250,000 clones, around 14% of which are singletons. The sequenced material came from naive CD4+ T cells from blood. The source is a woman aged 40 to 50 in good health.

This rearrangement joins TRBV6-6 to TRBJ1-3; TRBD1 is a possible D gene (6 bases). The CDR3 sequence is 14 residues long. The V and J ends lost 2 bases and 4 bases respectively, with 9 bases between them. The germline CDR1 and CDR2 sequences are MNHNY and SVGAGI (reference sequence). The CDR3 region is CASSYTGIGNTIYF. The CDR3 DNA follows: TGTGCCAGCAGTTACACAGGGATCGGAAACACCATATATTTT.

This sequence joins TRBV6-5 and TRBJ1-3; TRBD1 aligns across 7 bases. This CDR3 is built from 15 residues. CDR1 is MNHEY and CDR2 is SVGAGI in the germline V gene. V shed 6 bases and J 1 base; nucleotides not matched to a gene: 6. The CDR3 region is CASRGQTESGNTIYF. The CDR3 nucleotides read TGTGCCAGCAGGGGACAGACTGAGTCTGGAAACACCATATATTTT.

This clone has a handful of counts. The chain uses TRBV7-8 and TRBJ1-1; no reliable D call. Germline loops: CDR1 SGHVS, CDR2 FQNEAQ. V lost 1 base and J lost 11, with 11 bases in between. The CDR3 is 12 residues long. CDR3 sequence reads: CASSLGGERAFF. In DNA, the CDR3 is TGTGCCAGCAGCTTAGGTGGGGAGCGGGCTTTCTTT.

This clone was detected only a few times. The chain has TRBV7-6 and TRBJ1-1; D might be TRBD1 (5 bases). The germline V gene encodes CDR1 SGHVS and CDR2 FNYEAQ. The V gene lost 2 bases and the J gene lost 1 base, with 8 bases spanning the gap. The CDR3 extends over 14 amino acids. The CDR3 sequence: CASSLLGGNTEAFF. DNA for the CDR3: TGTGCCAGCAGCTTACTGGGGGGGAACACTGAAGCTTTCTTT.

The genes are TRBV15 and TRBJ2-3, with 14 bases matching TRBD2. Germline lookup yields CDR1 LNHNV and CDR2 YYDKDF (reference sequence). Losses at the gene ends were 5 bases for V and 4 bases for J; bases not matched to a gene: 5. CDR3 length: 16 amino acids. CDR3 protein: CATSPPGLAGADTQYF. CDR3 bases: TGTGCCACCAGCCCCCCGGGACTAGCGGGGGCAGATACGCAGTATTTT. The full variable domain, in which reference TRBV15 and TRBJ2-3 provide the parts outside the CDR3, is DAMVIQNPRYQVTQFGKPVTLSCSQTLNHNVMYWYQQKSSQAPKLLFHYYDKDFNNEADTPDNFQSRRPNTSFCFLDIRSPGLGDTAMYLCATSPPGLAGADTQYFGPGTRLTVL.

The chain has TRBV11-2 and TRBJ2-7; the D is unclear. In germline, CDR1 is SGHAT, CDR2 FQNNGV. There are 15 residues in the CDR3. Trimming left V 1 base short and J 6 bases short, with 16 bases between. CDR3 nucleotides: TGTGCCAGCAGCTTAGCGGCCGGGTCCACTGGCGAGCAGTACTTC. Protein sequence: CASSLAAGSTGEQYF.

This chain connects TRBV7-9 to TRBJ1-4; the D gene is possibly TRBD1 (6 bases). Trimming shortened V by 3 bases and J by 7 bases, and 9 bases separated the two germline ends. The CDR3 runs to 13 residues. Per germline, CDR1 SEHNR and CDR2 FQNEAQ (reference sequence). The CDR3 protein is CASSLPGVEKLFF. Written as DNA, the CDR3 is TGTGCCAGCAGCTTGCCAGGGGTTGAAAAACTGTTTTTT.

This chain joins TRBV7-9 and TRBJ2-7, with 11 bases fitting TRBD2. Germline V CDR1 and CDR2: SEHNR, FQNEAQ (reference sequence). CDR3 size: 15 residues. After removal of 1 base from V and 4 bases from J, the junction contained 3 bases not matched to a gene. CDR3 region: CASSLGLAGWYEQYF. CDR3 sequence (DNA): TGTGCCAGCAGCTTAGGACTAGCGGGGTGGTACGAGCAGTACTTC.

The V and J genes are TRBV5-1 and TRBJ2-1, with D unclear. The germline V gene has CDR1 SGHRS and CDR2 YFSETQ. Trimming took 4 bases from V and 8 from J, leaving 10 bases between them. This CDR3 is 12 amino acids long. CDR3 sequence reads: CASSVARDEQFF. As DNA, the CDR3 is TGCGCCAGCAGCGTCGCAAGAGATGAGCAGTTCTTC.

This clone was counted at least ten times. This sample includes further DNA sequences coding for the same CDR3. This rearrangement joins TRBV28 to TRBJ2-7; TRBD1 matches at 9 bases. The CDR3 has 14 amino acids. V dropped 4 bases and J dropped 2; count of bases not matched to a gene: 3. Per the germline V gene, CDR1 is MDHEN and CDR2 is SYDVKM. DNA for the CDR3: TGTGCCAGCAGTTCGGGACAGGGACCCTACGAGCAGTACTTC. It yields the protein CASSSGQGPYEQYF.

The chain employs TRBV6-5 and TRBJ2-5; tentative D call: TRBD1 (6 bases). Germline V gene lookup returns CDR1 MNHEY and CDR2 SVGAGI. V lost 6 bases to trimming and J lost 2 bases, with 16 bases between them. The CDR3 has 15 amino acids. The CDR3 region has the DNA TGTGCCAGCAGCCCACCCACAGGGAGACAAGAGACCCAGTACTTC. As protein: CASSPPTGRQETQYF.

The chain couples TRBV15 to TRBJ2-4; no firm D call. Per germline, CDR1 LNHNV and CDR2 YYDKDF (reference sequence). This CDR3 contains 14 residues. V gave up 1 base and J gave up 4 bases, with 8 bases separating them. CDR3: CATSRVVEKNIQYF. The CDR3, as DNA: TGTGCCACCAGCAGAGTTGTAGAGAAAAACATTCAGTACTTC.

The CDR3 region is CASTGQGGSYEQYF. The CDR3 region has the DNA TGTGCCAGCACAGGACAGGGAGGTTCCTACGAGCAGTACTTC. This chain connects TRBV2 to TRBJ2-7; TRBD1 aligns across 8 bases. V shed 7 bases and J 1 base; nucleotides not matched to a gene: 6. Germline CDR1 SNHLY, CDR2 FYNNEI. This CDR3 contains 14 residues.

About this clone: The same CDR3 can be traced to other DNA sequences in this sample. The chain joins TRBV7-2 to TRBJ2-2; 12 positions agree with TRBD2. Trimming removed 1 base from V and 6 bases from J; junction bases left unmatched: 0. The CDR3 runs 15 residues. Germline V gene lookup returns CDR1 SGHTA and CDR2 FQGNSA. This CDR3 reads CASSLGLAGAGELFF. CDR3 nucleotides: TGTGCCAGCAGCTTAGGACTAGCGGGGGCCGGGGAGCTGTTTTTT. The whole variable domain, remainder taken from reference TRBV7-2 and TRBJ2-2, is GAGVSQSPSNKVTEKGKDVELRCDPISGHTALYWYRQSLGQGLEFLIYFQGNSAPDKSGLPSDRFSAERTGGSVSTLTIQRTQQEDSAVYLCASSLGLAGAGELFFGEGSRLTVL.

This clone was seen only a few times. The chain is built from TRBV5-4 and TRBJ2-1, with a tentative D call TRBD2 (7 bases). The CDR3 runs to 15 residues. Germline V gene sequence: CDR1 SGHNT, CDR2 YYREEE (reference sequence). V gave up 1 base and J gave up 5 bases, with 13 bases separating them. In DNA form, the CDR3 reads TGTGCCAGCAGCTTGATCGGGGGGCGGAACAATGAGCAGTTCTTC. This translates into CASSLIGGRNNEQFF.

The V and J genes are TRBV29-1 and TRBJ2-5, with TRBD1 as a possible D gene (6 bases). The CDR3 extends over 13 amino acids. Germline CDR1 SQVTM, CDR2 ANQGSEA. V lost 7 bases and J 5 bases, leaving 17 bases between the germline ends. The CDR3 bases are TGCAGCGGGGAGTGGGGGCGCCGGGAGACCCAGTACTTC. This codes for CSGEWGRRETQYF.

This clone has just one count. The chain uses TRBV7-9 and TRBJ1-1; D not certain. CDR1 SEHNR and CDR2 FQNEAQ come from the germline V gene (reference sequence). V was shortened by 3 bases and J by 8 bases, with 7 bases between the two germline ends. The CDR3 contains 11 residues. CDR3 protein: CASSFQNEAFF. Here the CDR3 DNA reads TGTGCCAGCAGCTTCCAGAACGAAGCTTTCTTT.

In its sample, this clone was seen a few times. The chain couples TRBV15 to TRBJ1-1; 10 bases agree with TRBD1. The CDR3 totals 14 residues. The V gene end was trimmed by 3 bases and the J gene end by 2 bases; junction bases not matched to a gene: 0. Per the germline V gene, CDR1 is LNHNV and CDR2 is YYDKDF (reference sequence). Here the CDR3 DNA reads TGTGCCACCAGCAGGACAGGGGGCAACACTGAAGCTTTCTTT. The encoded protein is CATSRTGGNTEAFF. The full variable domain, completed using reference TRBV15 and TRBJ1-1, is DAMVIQNPRYQVTQFGKPVTLSCSQTLNHNVMYWYQQKSSQAPKLLFHYYDKDFNNEADTPDNFQSRRPNTSFCFLDIRSPGLGDTAMYLCATSRTGGNTEAFFGQGTRLTVV.

The gene calls are TRBV2 and TRBJ2-5; 8 bases match TRBD1. J lost 7 bases, V lost 4 bases, and 5 bases had no gene match. The CDR3 loop spans 13 amino acids. Germline CDR1 and CDR2: SNHLY and FYNNEI. CDR3 coding DNA: TGTGCCAGCAGTGCAGGGGGCTATGGGACCCAGTACTTC. This encodes CASSAGGYGTQYF. Filled out from reference TRBV2 and TRBJ2-5, the complete variable domain reads EPEVTQTPSHQVTQMGQEVILRCVPISNHLYFYWYRQILGQKVEFLVSFYNNEISEKSEIFDDQFSVERPDGSNFTLKIRSTKLEDSAMYFCASSAGGYGTQYFGPGTRLLVL.

V and J are TRBV6-4 and TRBJ2-1, with D possibly matching TRBD1 (6 bases). Germline lookup yields CDR1 MRHNA and CDR2 SNTAGT. V was clipped by 6 bases and J by 6 bases, with 12 bases between them. This CDR3 region has 13 residues. CDR3 loop: CASSPEGGNEQFF. In DNA, the CDR3 is TGTGCCAGCAGCCCCGAAGGGGGCAATGAGCAGTTCTTC.

This clone was detected only a few times. The V and J genes are TRBV19 and TRBJ1-6; 7 bases align to TRBD1. The CDR3 extends over 15 amino acids. CDR1 is LNHDA and CDR2 is SQIVND in the germline V gene (reference sequence). Trimming took 3 bases from V and 12 from J; bases not matched to a gene: 11. CDR3 sequence: CASSIDRASSVPLHF. The CDR3 nucleotides read TGTGCCAGTAGTATCGACAGGGCCAGCAGCGTACCCCTCCACTTT. The full variable domain, with the rest looked up from reference TRBV19 and TRBJ1-6, is DGGITQSPKYLFRKEGQNVTLSCEQNLNHDAMYWYRQDPGQGLRLIYYSQIVNDFQKGDIAEGYSVSREKKESFPLTVTSAQKNPTAFYLCASSIDRASSVPLHFGNGTRLTVT.

The table lists this clone with a few counts. V is TRBV29-1 and J is TRBJ2-1; a weak D match, TRBD1 (7 bases). Germline lookup yields CDR1 SQVTM and CDR2 ANQGSEA. The V gene lost 5 bases and the J gene lost 15 bases, with 26 bases spanning the gap. The CDR3 totals 14 residues. Here the CDR3 DNA reads TGCAGCGTTACCCCTTCAGGCGGGACAGAGGAGGGGTTCTTC. The encoded protein is CSVTPSGGTEEGFF.

This clone was detected ten times or more. V gene TRBV19 combines with J gene TRBJ2-1; D gene ambiguous. Germline CDR1 and CDR2: LNHDA and SQIVND (reference sequence). V gave up 5 bases and J gave up 8 bases, with 10 bases separating them. The CDR3 totals 12 residues. Here the CDR3 reads CASSPARYEQFF. The DNA for the CDR3 is TGTGCCAGTAGTCCGGCGCGGTATGAGCAGTTCTTC.

This clone was recorded a few times. The chain carries TRBV4-3 and TRBJ2-3, with TRBD1 identical over 11 bases. Germline-derived CDR1 and CDR2 are LGHNA and YSLEER. The length of the CDR3 is 15 residues. J was trimmed by 2 bases and V by 4 bases; bases with no gene match: 2. CDR3 in DNA: TGCGCCAGCAGCCTGGGACAGGGGGACACAGATACGCAGTATTTT. Amino acid sequence: CASSLGQGDTDTQYF.

The gene calls are TRBV7-2 and TRBJ2-7, with unresolved D. The germline CDR1 and CDR2 sequences are SGHTA and FQGNSA. V was trimmed by 6 bases and J by 4 bases, leaving 19 bases between them. The length of the CDR3 is 15 residues. The CDR3 bases are TGTGCCAGCAGTACAACAGCAGTCTCACCGTACGAGCAGTACTTC. As protein: CASSTTAVSPYEQYF.

The chain couples TRBV2 to TRBJ2-3; maybe TRBD1 (6 bases). Germline CDR1 is SNHLY and CDR2 is FYNNEI. The CDR3 is 13 residues long. The V end was cut by 0 bases, the J end by 7 bases, with 8 bases between. In DNA form, the CDR3 reads TGTGCCAGCAGTGAAGCAACAGGGTATACGCAGTATTTT. Translated, it gives CASSEATGYTQYF.